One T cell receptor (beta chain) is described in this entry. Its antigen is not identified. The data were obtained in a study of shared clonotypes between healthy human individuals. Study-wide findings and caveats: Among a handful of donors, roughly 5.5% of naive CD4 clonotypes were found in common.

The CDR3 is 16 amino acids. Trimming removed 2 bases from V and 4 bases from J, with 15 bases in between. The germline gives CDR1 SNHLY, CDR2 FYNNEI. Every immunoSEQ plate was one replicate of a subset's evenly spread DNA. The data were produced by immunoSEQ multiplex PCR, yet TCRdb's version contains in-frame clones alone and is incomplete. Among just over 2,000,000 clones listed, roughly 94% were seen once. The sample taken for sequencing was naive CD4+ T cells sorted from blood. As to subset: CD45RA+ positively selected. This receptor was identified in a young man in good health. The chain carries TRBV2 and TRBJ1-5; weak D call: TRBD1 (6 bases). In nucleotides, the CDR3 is TGTGCCAGCAGTGAATGGGGGGGCGGTTTGAATCAGCCCCAGCATTTT. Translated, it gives CASSEWGGGLNQPQHF.